A single sample gave rise to the 10 T cell receptor beta chains below, sequenced in a study of T cells in Graves' hyperthyroidism and ophthalmopathy (dated by TCRdb to about 2019). The library was produced with multiplex PCR. Instrument used: Illumina HiSeq 2000. Amplification of TCR beta CDR3 regions was carried out from RNA transcripts. A first-round RT-PCR of the TCR CDR3 used the HTBI primer set with the Qiagen OneStep RT-PCR kit. TCRdb reanalyzed the raw reads on its own, using fastp at Q25 for trimming and MiXCR for clone calling, and kept in-frame beta chains. Rows merge per CDR3 protein into single entries with the most common DNA and genes. The sample table lists fewer than 200,000 distinct CDR3 sequences, around 15% of them with a count of one. Approximately 28% of the sample is in the top ten clones. The source material was blood. These TCRs come from a woman between 45 and 60 years old with Graves' hyperthyroidism.

This chain joins TRBV3-1 and TRBJ2-5; 12 bases map to TRBD2. The CDR3 is made up of 16 amino acids. V was pared by 2 bases and J by 4 bases, with 5 bases of the junction left unmatched. Looked up from germline, CDR1 is LGHDT and CDR2 is YNNKEL (reference sequence). CDR3 bases: TGTGCCAGCAGCCAATTCCTAGCGGGGGGGCTAGAGACCCAGTACTTC. It yields the protein CASSQFLAGGLETQYF.

In this sample, this clonotype turned up many times. J is TRBJ1-2 and V is TRBV6-1; TRBD1 is a possible D gene (6 bases). This CDR3 is built from 14 residues. Trimming shortened V by 9 bases and J by 5 bases, and 19 bases separated the two germline ends. Germline assignment: CDR1 MNHNS and CDR2 SASEGT. The CDR3, as DNA: TGTGCCAGTCGGGGGGCAGGCGAGAAGTATGGCTACACCTTC. It translates to CASRGAGEKYGYTF.

At least ten counts were recorded for this clonotype. The chain couples TRBV7-9 to TRBJ1-4, with D hard to call. Germline lookup yields CDR1 SEHNR and CDR2 FQNEAQ (reference sequence). Trimming pared 2 bases from V and 11 bases from J, leaving 12 bases between. There are 13 residues in the CDR3. The CDR3 here is CASSLSLLGKLFF. CDR3 sequence (DNA): TGTGCCAGCAGCTTAAGCCTCCTGGGGAAACTGTTTTTT.

About this clonotype itself: A clone one base away is much larger, so this may be a read error. This is likely a read error, given that the CDR3 carries no conserved phenylalanine or tryptophan at its end. The V gene is TRBV5-4, the J gene TRBJ1-2; perhaps TRBD1 as D (6 bases). The CDR3 consists of 15 residues. Per the germline V gene, CDR1 is SGHNT and CDR2 is YYREEE (reference sequence). Trimming took 4 bases from V and 6 from J, leaving 19 bases between them. The CDR3 loop is CASSRAQGLGDGYTL. The CDR3 DNA reads as TGTGCCAGCAGCCGCGCTCAGGGGTTAGGCGATGGCTACACCCTC.

This clonotype came up many times. The rearrangement links TRBV27 to TRBJ1-6; D remains ambiguous. Trimming shortened V by 5 bases and J by 0 bases, and 14 bases separated the two germline ends. In germline, CDR1 is MNHEY, CDR2 SMNVEV (reference sequence). CDR3 length equals 17 residues. CDR3 loop: CASSISLISSYNSPLHF. The CDR3 DNA reads TGTGCCAGCAGTATCAGCCTCATAAGCTCCTATAATTCACCCCTCCACTTT.

Note on this clonotype: A much larger clonotype is one base distant, so this may be a read error. The V gene is TRBV6-1, the J gene TRBJ2-3; D gene unclear. This CDR3 has 14 amino acids. The germline V gene has CDR1 MNHNS and CDR2 SASEGT. CDR3 loop: CARSGHTSTDTQYF. DNA of the CDR3: TGTGCCCGCAGTGGGCACACCAGCACAGATACGCAGTATTTT.

At least ten counts were recorded for this clonotype. The chain links TRBV7-2 to TRBJ2-5; 8 nucleotides match TRBD1. Germline CDR1 is SGHTA and CDR2 is FQGNSA. Trimming cost V 0 bases and J 5 bases; bases outside gene matches: 8. The CDR3 is 16 amino acids. The CDR3 bases are TGTGCCAGCAGCTTAGCGGCAGGGGGCGGCGGGGAGACCCAGTACTTC. Translating gives CASSLAAGGGGETQYF.

A few counts support this clonotype. V usage is TRBV5-1 and J usage is TRBJ1-2; 9 nucleotides align to TRBD1. Germline CDR1 reads SGHRS; CDR2 reads YFSETQ. The CDR3 runs 13 residues. The V segment lost 4 bases and the J segment 5 bases; nucleotides outside the gene matches: 3. The CDR3 loop is CASSAGTGYGYTF. Written as DNA, the CDR3 is TGCGCCAGCAGCGCCGGGACAGGGTATGGCTACACCTTC.

In this sample, this clonotype turned up many times. The chain couples TRBV10-3 to TRBJ1-3; a possible D gene is TRBD1 (6 bases). The CDR3 consists of 14 residues. With 6 bases removed from V and 2 bases from J, the gap between germline ends came to 11 bases. In germline, CDR1 is ENHRY, CDR2 SYGVKD. In DNA form, the CDR3 reads TGTGCCATCAGGAGGGACATTGCTGGAAACACCATATATTTT. It encodes CAIRRDIAGNTIYF.

The V and J genes are TRBV30 and TRBJ2-7; D unclear. The germline V gene has CDR1 GTSNPN and CDR2 SVGIG (reference sequence). This CDR3 contains 12 residues. The V end was cut by 5 bases, the J end by 5 bases, with 13 bases between. The DNA of the CDR3 is TGTGCCTGGGGTTTTATTGGGGACGAGCAGTACTTC. The encoded protein is CAWGFIGDEQYF.